This is a list of T cell receptor beta chains from one sample in a study of T-cell reconstitution after alpha-beta-depleted transplantation in children. Using its own MiXCR run on the PCR reads, TCRdb lists one record per CDR3 protein. The table has a few hundred thousand distinct CDR3 sequences, roughly 17% seen once. The material was PBMCs, mostly from graft donor cells, obtained 360 days after TCRalphabeta/CD19-depleted stem cell transplant. The receptors were gathered from a boy less than two years old who had a stem cell transplant for Wiskott-Aldrich syndrome, so the T cells may come from the graft donor. Each CDR3 is given with its conserved first and last residue. Each record gives: D gene, J gene, clone size, V gene, CDR3 DNA, CDR3 protein. The D gene is left open where the match is weak. Some rows mark clone size as missing; the rest say once, few, many or name a class of expanded clone.

>NA|TRBJ2-7|few|TRBV7-2
TGTGCCAGCAGCCGGACAGCTCCTAACGAGCAGTACTTC
CASSRTAPNEQYF
>TRBD1|TRBJ2-1|NA|TRBV5-1
TGCGCCAGCAGCCGTTTTGGGCAGGGGGCTGATGAGCAGTTCTTC
CASSRFGQGADEQFF
>NA|TRBJ2-1|NA|TRBV29-1
TGCAGCGCACGGGGGTTCGCCGGGGGCCTCTACAATGAGCAGTTCTTC
CSARGFAGGLYNEQFF
>TRBD1|TRBJ2-2|few|TRBV15
TGTGCCACCAGCAGAGATAGGACAGGGGTAACCGGGGAGCTGTTTTTT
CATSRDRTGVTGELFF
>NA|TRBJ2-1|NA|TRBV6-4
TGTGCCAGCACCCCCGTCCGTCTTGAGCAGTTCTTC
CASTPVRLEQFF
>NA|TRBJ2-5|NA|TRBV4-3
TGCGCCAGCAGCCATTCGCCTGGAGGGGGAATTTGGGGGGAGACCCAGTACTTC
CASSHSPGGGIWGETQYF
>NA|TRBJ2-7|NA|TRBV2
TGTGCCAGCAGTGGACAGGAGTGGAGGTACGAGCAGTACTTC
CASSGQEWRYEQYF
>NA|TRBJ2-7|NA|TRBV7-6
TGTGCCAGCAGCTTAGGATACGGAGACTACGAGCAGTGCTTC
CASSLGYGDYEQCF
>NA|TRBJ2-7|few|TRBV28
TGTGCCAGCAGTTTAAGGGGTTTTCTCTACGAGCAGTACTTC
CASSLRGFLYEQYF
>NA|TRBJ2-7|few|TRBV5-6
TGTGCCAGCAGCTTGGGGACAGCCTATAAGCAGTACTTC
CASSLGTAYKQYF
>NA|TRBJ2-2|NA|TRBV6-2/TRBV6-3
TGTGCCAGCAGTTACTTGGGGGCCGGGGAGCTGTTTTTT
CASSYLGAGELFF
>NA|TRBJ2-3|few|TRBV7-2
TGTGCCAGCAGCGCCCAAGCGGGCCTTGGCGCAGATACGCAGTATTTT
CASSAQAGLGADTQYF
>TRBD2|TRBJ2-3|NA|TRBV5-1
TGCGCCAGCAGCTTCCTAGCGGTGAGCACAGATACGCAGTATTTT
CASSFLAVSTDTQYF
>NA|TRBJ2-2|few|TRBV4-3
TGCGCCAGCAGCCAAGTCGGGCCGAACACCGGGGAGCTGTTTTTT
CASSQVGPNTGELFF
>TRBD1|TRBJ1-4|few|TRBV12-3/TRBV12-4
TGTGCCAGCAGTCTCAACCGGGACAGGGTAGGCGGTGAAAAACTGTTTTTT
CASSLNRDRVGGEKLFF
>NA|TRBJ2-2|NA|TRBV4-3
TGCGCCAGCAGCCAAGAACTGGGTTTCACCGGGGAGCTGTTTTTT
CASSQELGFTGELFF
>NA|TRBJ2-7|NA|TRBV29-1
TGCAGCGTTGATCATGGGGGGCTCGAGCAGTACTTC
CSVDHGGLEQYF
>TRBD1|TRBJ2-5|few|TRBV9
TGTGCCAGCAGCCCCCACCCGGGACAGGGTAATCCAGAGACCCAGTACTTC
CASSPHPGQGNPETQYF
>NA|TRBJ2-2|NA|TRBV4-2
TGTGCCAGCAGCCAAGGGACTACCAACACCGGGGAGCTGTTTTTT
CASSQGTTNTGELFF
>NA|TRBJ1-1|NA|TRBV29-1
TGCAGCGCTTCAGAGGTAACTGAAGCTTTCTTT
CSASEVTEAFF
>NA|TRBJ2-6|few|TRBV3-1
TGTGCCACCAGGGGGGCCTCCTCTGGGGCCAACGTCCTGACTTTC
CATRGASSGANVLTF
>TRBD2|TRBJ2-5|NA|TRBV12-3/TRBV12-4
TGTGCCAGCAGTTTTAGGGAGGGTCCCCGGTTAGGGACCCAGTACTTC
CASSFREGPRLGTQYF
>NA|TRBJ1-5|NA|TRBV12-3/TRBV12-4
TGTGCCAGCAGTTTAGGGGACTTCATGGGGCCCCAGCATTTT
CASSLGDFMGPQHF
>NA|TRBJ1-3|many|TRBV20-1
TGCAGTGCTAGAGAGCACGGAGGGGCTGGAAACACCATATATTTT
CSAREHGGAGNTIYF
>TRBD1|TRBJ2-1|few|TRBV11-1
TGTGCCAGCAGCGGGACAGGGGTGCGCGATGAGCAGTTCTTC
CASSGTGVRDEQFF
>NA|TRBJ1-2|few|TRBV16
TGTGCCAGCAGTCACGACTGGGGCTATGGCTACACCTTC
CASSHDWGYGYTF